The subject of this entry is one T cell receptor (beta chain). Its matching antigen is unknown. The data are from a study of shared clonotypes between healthy human individuals. Study-level points and caveats: Generally, estimated richness proved larger in naive subsets than it did in memory subsets.

Produced via immunoSEQ multiplex PCR; TCRdb's table is partial and in-frame only. Of about 2 million clones detected, over 85% appear once; the ten largest clones hold 0.1% to 0.15%. Germline V lookup: CDR1 SGHDT, CDR2 YYEEEE. The CDR3 runs 15 residues. Trimming pared 1 base from V and 10 bases from J, leaving 20 bases between. The sequence derives from a young man in good health. The sequencing input was naive CD4+ T cells sorted from blood. Subset defined: CD45RA+ positively selected. This chain uses TRBV5-6 with TRBJ1-1, with TRBD1 as a possible D gene (6 bases). Here the CDR3 DNA reads TGTGCCAGCAGCTTGCAAAACAGGGATGCTCGGGGAGCTTTCTTT. Translated, it gives CASSLQNRDARGAFF.